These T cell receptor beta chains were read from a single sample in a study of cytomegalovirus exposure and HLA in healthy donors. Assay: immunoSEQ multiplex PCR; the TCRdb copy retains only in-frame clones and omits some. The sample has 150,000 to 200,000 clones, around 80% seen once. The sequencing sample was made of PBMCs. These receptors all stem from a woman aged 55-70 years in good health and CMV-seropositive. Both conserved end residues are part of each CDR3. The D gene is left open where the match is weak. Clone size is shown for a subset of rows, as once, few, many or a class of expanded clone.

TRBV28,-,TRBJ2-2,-,TGTGCCAGCCTCGACATGAACACCGGGGAGCTGTTTTTT,CASLDMNTGELFF
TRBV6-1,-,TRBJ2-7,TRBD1,TGTGCCATCCAGAGGAACCGGGACAGGGGTACCGAGCAGTACTTC,CAIQRNRDRGTEQYF
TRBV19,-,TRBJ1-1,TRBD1,TGTGCCTCTAAGTCGTGGGGACAGGGCATGAACACTGAAGCTTTCTTT,CASKSWGQGMNTEAFF
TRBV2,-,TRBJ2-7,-,TGTGCCAGCAGTGATGTAGCAGGGTCGAGCTACGAGCAGTACTTC,CASSDVAGSSYEQYF
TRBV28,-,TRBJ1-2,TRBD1,TGTGCCAGCAGTGAATGGGGGACAGGGGGAGACTATGGCTACACCTTC,CASSEWGTGGDYGYTF
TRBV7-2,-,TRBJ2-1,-,TGTGCCAGCAGCTTAAGGGGAACATACAATGAGCAGTTCTTC,CASSLRGTYNEQFF
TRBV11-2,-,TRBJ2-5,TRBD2,TGTGCCAGCAGCTTAGGTTCGCTAGCGGGGGGTGGGGAGACCCAGTACTTC,CASSLGSLAGGGETQYF
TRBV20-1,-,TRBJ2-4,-,TGCAGTGGTGCTAGCAAAAACAGTCAGTACTTC,CSGASKNSQYF
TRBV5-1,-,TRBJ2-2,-,TGCGCCAGCAACTCGAGAGGGTTGGACACCGGGGAGCTGTTTTTT,CASNSRGLDTGELFF
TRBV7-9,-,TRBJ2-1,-,TGTGCCAGCAGGGGCCTGGGGCGGGGAAACAATGAGCAGTTCTTC,CASRGLGRGNNEQFF
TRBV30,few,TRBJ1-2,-,TGTGCCTGGAGTCTCTCGTCAGGGATTGGCTACACCTTC,CAWSLSSGIGYTF
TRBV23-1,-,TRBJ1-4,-,TGCGCCAGCAGTCAATCAAGAAGGGGATCCGGATATAATGAAAAACTGTTTTTT,CASSQSRRGSGYNEKLFF
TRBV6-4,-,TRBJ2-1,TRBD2,TGTGCCAGCAGTGACTCAGGGACTAGCGGGATCAATGAGCAGTTCTTC,CASSDSGTSGINEQFF
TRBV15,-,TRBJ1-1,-,TGTGCCACCAGCCCAGAGCGATTACGAACCGCTGAAGCTTTCTTT,CATSPERLRTAEAFF
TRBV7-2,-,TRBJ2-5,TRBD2,TGTGCCAGCAGCCCCGGCCGGACTAGCGGGGGGGAAGAGACCCAGTACTTC,CASSPGRTSGGEETQYF
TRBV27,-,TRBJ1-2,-,TGTGCCAGCAGGTCCTGGCAGTATGGCTACACCTTC,CASRSWQYGYTF
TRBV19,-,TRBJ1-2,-,TGTGCCAGTAGCTCCTCGGTCACGGTCTATGGCTACACCTTC,CASSSSVTVYGYTF